This T cell receptor beta chain was sequenced for a study of cytomegalovirus exposure and HLA in healthy donors. Study background: Earlier sequencing of approximately 180 million T cells yielded 100 million to 140 million unique TCR beta sequences.

PCR involved 60 Vbeta and 13 Jbeta primers. Repertoires were generated with immunoSEQ multiplex PCR, while TCRdb's copy carries only in-frame clones and drops some. The top ten clones hold about 3.9% of a sample with approximately 120,000 clones, 81% of them seen once. A word on this clone: What it binds is unknown.

General study findings and limits: An analysis that came later showed most CMV-associated TCR beta chains appearing HLA-restricted. Association of a missense DCLRE1C variant with TCR beta V- and J-gene trimming was reported in a later analysis. In vitro, three CMV-associated chains proved specific for CMV antigens.

The CDR3 contains 15 residues. Germline loops: CDR1 SGDLS, CDR2 YYNGEE. Trimming at V came to 3 bases and at J to 1 base, leaving 4 bases not matched to a gene. The gene calls are TRBV9 and TRBJ2-7; TRBD1 matches 10 bases. Source material: PBMCs. This receptor was obtained from a man between 18 and 35 years old in good health and CMV-seropositive. CDR3 nucleotide sequence: TGTGCCAGCAGCGCCGGACAGGGGGGGTCCTACGAGCAGTACTTC. It codes for CASSAGQGGSYEQYF.